The 10 T cell receptor beta chains below were found in one sample sequenced in a study of T cell repertoires in cytomegalovirus infection. TCRdb fed the reads into MiXCR, producing one record per CDR3 protein. The sample contains around 450,000 distinct CDR3 sequences, approximately 11% of which appear only once. Sample: PBMCs. Source of these receptors: a human donor in good health (CMV status not recorded). Some clones in this sample may be carry-over from other donors' samples.

V is TRBV5-4 and J is TRBJ2-4; no firm D call. This CDR3 has 14 amino acids. Per the germline V gene, CDR1 is SGHNT and CDR2 is YYREEE (reference sequence). Trimming stripped 0 bases from V and 6 bases from J, with 10 bases between. This CDR3 is CASSLDRLGNIQYF. In DNA form, the CDR3 reads TGTGCCAGCAGCTTGGATCGGCTCGGAAACATTCAGTACTTC.

This clonotype was detected a few times. The chain uses TRBV7-9 and TRBJ1-4, with D perhaps TRBD1 (5 bases). This CDR3 is 14 amino acids long. V dropped 7 bases and J dropped 2 bases, with 11 bases sitting between them. Germline lookup yields CDR1 SEHNR and CDR2 FQNEAQ (reference sequence). The CDR3 loop is CASTPDTTNEKLFF. As DNA, the CDR3 is TGTGCCAGCACCCCGGACACGACTAATGAAAAACTGTTTTTT.

The chain combines TRBV9 with TRBJ2-7; no clear D gene. V lost 0 bases, J lost 0 bases, and 7 bases lay in between. This CDR3 is built from 14 residues. Germline CDR1 and CDR2: SGDLS and YYNGEE. CDR3 amino acids: CASSVDDFSYEQYF. DNA for the CDR3: TGTGCCAGCAGCGTAGATGACTTCTCCTACGAGCAGTACTTC.

The gene calls are TRBV2 and TRBJ2-3, with D maybe TRBD2 (5 bases). This CDR3 spans 13 amino acids. Germline CDR1 and CDR2: SNHLY and FYNNEI. The V end lost 0 bases, the J end lost 5 bases, and 6 bases lay between the germline ends. Here the CDR3 reads CASSEARVDTQYF. Here the CDR3 DNA reads TGTGCCAGCAGTGAAGCGAGGGTAGATACGCAGTATTTT.

The chain links TRBV10-3 to TRBJ1-2, with 7 nucleotides matching TRBD1. In germline, CDR1 is ENHRY, CDR2 SYGVKD. Trimming removed 6 bases from V and 3 bases from J; junction bases left unmatched: 13. This CDR3 comprises 16 residues. The CDR3 DNA reads TGTGCCATCAGGCTGACAGGGACGGACTCCGACTATGGCTACACCTTC. Translated: CAIRLTGTDSDYGYTF.

This clonotype was seen ten or more times. The gene calls are TRBV6-1 and TRBJ2-7; D is perhaps TRBD1 (6 bases). CDR1 and CDR2 (germline): MNHNS, SASEGT. The CDR3 is made up of 14 amino acids. The V end lost 6 bases, the J end lost 3 bases, and 15 bases lay between the germline ends. The chain's CDR3 is CASRDDRFNYEQYF. CDR3 sequence (DNA): TGTGCCAGCAGAGACGACAGGTTTAACTACGAGCAGTACTTC.

This clonotype was observed a handful of times. The rearrangement joins TRBV12-3 or TRBV12-4 to TRBJ1-5; 7 positions agree with TRBD1. The CDR3 is 15 amino acids. The junction had 10 bases not matched to a gene; V was cut back by 5 bases and J by 6 bases. The CDR3 loop is CASSPPSGGGQPQHF. CDR3 DNA: TGTGCCAGCAGTCCGCCCTCAGGGGGAGGTCAGCCCCAGCATTTT.

This clonotype has a count of ten or more. This sequence joins TRBV7-2 and TRBJ2-3, with 7 bases identical to TRBD2. CDR3 length equals 15 residues. V gave up 0 bases and J gave up 8 bases; unmatched junction bases: 8. Per the germline V gene, CDR1 is SGHTA and CDR2 is FQGNSA. The chain's CDR3 is CASSLAQAGRGTQYF. CDR3 coding DNA: TGTGCCAGCAGCTTAGCACAGGCTGGGAGGGGTACGCAGTATTTT. Filled out from reference TRBV7-2 and TRBJ2-3, the complete variable domain reads GAGVSQSPSNKVTEKGKDVELRCDPISGHTALYWYRQSLGQGLEFLIYFQGNSAPDKSGLPSDRFSAERTGGSVSTLTIQRTQQEDSAVYLCASSLAQAGRGTQYFGPGTRLTVL.

In its sample, this clonotype was seen many times. The V gene is TRBV30, the J gene TRBJ1-1; D unclear. Germline CDR1 is GTSNPN and CDR2 is SVGIG (reference sequence). The V end was cut by 3 bases, the J end by 0 bases, with 5 bases between. The CDR3 is made up of 12 amino acids. The DNA for the CDR3 is TGTGCCTGGAGGAAAGTGAACACTGAAGCTTTCTTT. The encoded protein is CAWRKVNTEAFF.

The table lists this clonotype with many counts. The CDR3 nucleotides are TGCGCCAGCAGCCGGGCTTCCGGGACAGGGGGGGCCACCGGGGAGCTGTTTTTT. Translation gives CASSRASGTGGATGELFF. The chain has TRBV4-1 and TRBJ2-2, with 11 nucleotides matching TRBD1. The length of the CDR3 is 18 residues. Unmatched junction bases numbered 11, after V lost 4 bases and J lost 4 bases. Germline-derived CDR1 and CDR2 are MGHRA and YSYEKL.